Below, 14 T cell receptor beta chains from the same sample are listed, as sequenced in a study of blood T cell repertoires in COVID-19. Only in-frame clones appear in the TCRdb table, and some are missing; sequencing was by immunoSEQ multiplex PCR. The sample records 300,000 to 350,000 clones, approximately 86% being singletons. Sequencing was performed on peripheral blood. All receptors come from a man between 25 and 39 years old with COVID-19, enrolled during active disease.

CDR3 residues: CASSISGEQFF. DNA of the CDR3: TGTGCCAGCTCCATATCGGGAGAGCAGTTCTTC. The gene calls are TRBV18 and TRBJ2-1; maybe TRBD2 (5 bases). The CDR3 totals 11 residues. From germline, CDR1 is KGHSH and CDR2 LQKENI. V was pared by 6 bases and J by 10 bases, with 10 bases between.

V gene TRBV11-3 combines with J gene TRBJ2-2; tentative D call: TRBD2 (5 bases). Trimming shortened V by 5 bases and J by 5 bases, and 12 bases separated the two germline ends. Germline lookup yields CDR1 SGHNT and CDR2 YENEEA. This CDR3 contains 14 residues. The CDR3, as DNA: TGTGCCAGCAGCCCCGTCGGGGTAACCGGGGAGCTGTTTTTT. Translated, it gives CASSPVGVTGELFF.

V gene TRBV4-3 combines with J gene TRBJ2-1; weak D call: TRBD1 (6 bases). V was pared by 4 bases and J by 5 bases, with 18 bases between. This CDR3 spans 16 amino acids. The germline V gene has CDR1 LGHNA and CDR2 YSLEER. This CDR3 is CASSPTYTGPNNEQFF. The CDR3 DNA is TGCGCCAGCAGCCCAACTTACACAGGGCCCAACAATGAGCAGTTCTTC.

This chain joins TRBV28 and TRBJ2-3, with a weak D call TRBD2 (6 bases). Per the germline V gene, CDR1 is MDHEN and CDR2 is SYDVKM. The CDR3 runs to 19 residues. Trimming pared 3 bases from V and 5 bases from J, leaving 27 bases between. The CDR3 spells CASSLPGSWPGTQLDTQYF. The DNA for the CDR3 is TGTGCCAGCAGTTTGCCCGGATCTTGGCCAGGGACTCAGCTAGATACGCAGTATTTT.

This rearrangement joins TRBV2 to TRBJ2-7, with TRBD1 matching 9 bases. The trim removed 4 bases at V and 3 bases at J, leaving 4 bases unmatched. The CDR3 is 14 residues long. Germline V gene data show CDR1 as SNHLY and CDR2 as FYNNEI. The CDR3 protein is CASSGGTGFYEQYF. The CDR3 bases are TGTGCCAGCAGTGGCGGGACAGGGTTCTACGAGCAGTACTTC.

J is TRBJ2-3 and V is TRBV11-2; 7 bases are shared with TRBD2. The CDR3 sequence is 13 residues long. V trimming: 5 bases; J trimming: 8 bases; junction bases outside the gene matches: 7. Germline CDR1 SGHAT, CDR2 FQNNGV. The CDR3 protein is CASSQRDLATQYF. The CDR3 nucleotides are TGTGCCAGCAGCCAGCGGGACCTAGCTACGCAGTATTTT. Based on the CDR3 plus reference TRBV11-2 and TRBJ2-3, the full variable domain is EAGVAQSPRYKIIEKRQSVAFWCNPISGHATLYWYQQILGQGPKLLIQFQNNGVVDDSQLPKDRFSAERLKGVDSTLKIQPAKLEDSAVYLCASSQRDLATQYFGPGTRLTVL.

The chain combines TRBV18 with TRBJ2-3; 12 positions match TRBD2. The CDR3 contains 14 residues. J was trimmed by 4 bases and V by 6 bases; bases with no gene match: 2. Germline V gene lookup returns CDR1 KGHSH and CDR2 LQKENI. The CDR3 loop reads CASSRTSGADTQYF. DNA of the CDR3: TGTGCCAGCTCTCGGACTAGCGGGGCAGATACGCAGTATTTT.

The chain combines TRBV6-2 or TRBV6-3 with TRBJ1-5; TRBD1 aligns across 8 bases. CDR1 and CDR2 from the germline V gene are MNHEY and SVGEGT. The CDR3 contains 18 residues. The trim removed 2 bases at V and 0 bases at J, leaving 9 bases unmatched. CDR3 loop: CASSYRAGGRYSNQPQHF. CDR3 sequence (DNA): TGTGCCAGCAGTTACAGGGCAGGGGGCCGTTATAGCAATCAGCCCCAGCATTTT.

CDR3 coding DNA: TGTGCCAGCAGCTGGGGGACTAGCGGGAGAAGGTACGAGCAGTACTTC. Protein: CASSWGTSGRRYEQYF. The chain links TRBV7-9 to TRBJ2-7; 14 bases line up with TRBD2. The germline gives CDR1 SEHNR, CDR2 FQNEAQ (reference sequence). The trim removed 4 bases at V and 4 bases at J, leaving 6 bases unmatched. CDR3 size: 16 residues. The full variable domain, its missing parts supplied by reference TRBV7-9 and TRBJ2-7, is DTGVSQNPRHKITKRGQNVTFRCDPISEHNRLYWYRQTLGQGPEFLTYFQNEAQLEKSRLLSDRFSAERPKGSFSTLEIQRTEQGDSAMYLCASSWGTSGRRYEQYFGPGTRLTVT.

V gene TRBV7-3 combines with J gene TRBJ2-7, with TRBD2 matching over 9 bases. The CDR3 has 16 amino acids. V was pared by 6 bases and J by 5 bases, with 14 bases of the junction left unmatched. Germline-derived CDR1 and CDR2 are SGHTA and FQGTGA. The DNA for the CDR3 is TGTGCCAGCAGTCTAACAGGCGGGACTAGCAGTAACGAGCAGTACTTC. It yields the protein CASSLTGGTSSNEQYF.

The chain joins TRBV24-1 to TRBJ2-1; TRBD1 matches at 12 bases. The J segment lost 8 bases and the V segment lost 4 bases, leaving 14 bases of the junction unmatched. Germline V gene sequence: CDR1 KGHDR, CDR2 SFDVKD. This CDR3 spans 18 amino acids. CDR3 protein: CATSDWRAGQGASDEQFF. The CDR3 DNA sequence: TGTGCCACCAGTGACTGGAGGGCGGGACAGGGGGCTTCGGATGAGCAGTTCTTC.

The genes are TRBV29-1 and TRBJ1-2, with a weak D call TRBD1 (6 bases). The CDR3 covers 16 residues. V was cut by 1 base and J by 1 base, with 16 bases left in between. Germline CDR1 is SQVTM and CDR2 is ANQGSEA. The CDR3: CSVEGPRTEDNYGYTF. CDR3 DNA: TGCAGCGTTGAAGGCCCCCGGACAGAAGATAACTATGGCTACACCTTC.

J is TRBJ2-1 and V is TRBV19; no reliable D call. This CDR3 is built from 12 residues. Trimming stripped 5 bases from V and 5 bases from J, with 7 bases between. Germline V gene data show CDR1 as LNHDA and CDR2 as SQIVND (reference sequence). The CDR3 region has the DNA TGTGCCAGTAGTTCGTCTCACAATGAGCAGTTCTTC. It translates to CASSSSHNEQFF.

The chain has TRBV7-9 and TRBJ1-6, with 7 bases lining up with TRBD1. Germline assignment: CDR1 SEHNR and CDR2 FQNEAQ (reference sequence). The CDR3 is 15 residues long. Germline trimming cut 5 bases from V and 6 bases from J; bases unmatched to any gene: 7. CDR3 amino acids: CASSLRQGPNSPLHF. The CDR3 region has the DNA TGTGCCAGCAGCCTCCGACAGGGACCTAATTCACCCCTCCACTTT. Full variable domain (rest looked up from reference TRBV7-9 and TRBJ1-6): DTGVSQNPRHKITKRGQNVTFRCDPISEHNRLYWYRQTLGQGPEFLTYFQNEAQLEKSRLLSDRFSAERPKGSFSTLEIQRTEQGDSAMYLCASSLRQGPNSPLHFGNGTRLTVT.